Below are 30 T cell receptor beta chains sequenced from a single sample in a study of T cells in localized non-small cell lung cancer. Assay used: immunoSEQ multiplex PCR; TCRdb lists only in-frame clones, some missing. The sample lists about 78,000 clones; approximately 84% were seen once. The sequencing used peripheral blood, collected before any cancer treatment. These receptors all come from a man aged 35-75 years with stage I lung adenocarcinoma.

In this sample, this clone turned up once. V gene TRBV18 combines with J gene TRBJ1-1; a possible D gene is TRBD1 (6 bases). Germline V gene data show CDR1 as KGHSH and CDR2 as LQKENI. Trimming took off 5 bases at V and 4 bases at J, with 11 bases between the two ends. The CDR3 consists of 13 residues. CDR3 region: CASSNEGGTEAFF. CDR3 sequence (DNA): TGTGCCAGCTCAAATGAGGGGGGCACTGAAGCTTTCTTT.

This clone was seen more than once but under ten times. V is TRBV7-7 and J is TRBJ1-6, with D unclear. V lost 1 base to trimming and J lost 7 bases, with 5 bases between them. Germline V gene lookup returns CDR1 SSHAT and CDR2 FNYEAQ (reference sequence). CDR3 length: 13 amino acids. This CDR3 reads CASSLDRNSPLHF. CDR3 nucleotide sequence: TGTGCCAGCAGCTTAGATCGGAATTCACCCCTCCACTTT.

This clone has a single count. The chain couples TRBV5-6 to TRBJ1-5; possible D gene TRBD1, 6 bases. Trimming removed 3 bases at V and 10 bases at J, with 11 bases between. The CDR3 contains 12 residues. Germline V CDR1 and CDR2: SGHDT, YYEEEE. CDR3 residues: CASSSQGQPQHF. The CDR3 DNA reads TGTGCCAGCAGCTCACAGGGTCAACCCCAGCATTTT.

This chain links TRBV19 with TRBJ2-1; 7 bases fit TRBD2. V lost 10 bases, J lost 2 bases, and 5 bases stayed unmatched. The CDR3 is 13 amino acids. Germline CDR1 is LNHDA and CDR2 is SQIVND (reference sequence). The CDR3 protein is CAISSGAYNEQFF. As DNA, the CDR3 is TGTGCCATTTCTAGCGGAGCCTACAATGAGCAGTTCTTC. The whole variable domain, remainder taken from reference TRBV19 and TRBJ2-1, is DGGITQSPKYLFRKEGQNVTLSCEQNLNHDAMYWYRQDPGQGLRLIYYSQIVNDFQKGDIAEGYSVSREKKESFPLTVTSAQKNPTAFYLCAISSGAYNEQFFGPGTRLTVL.

The CDR3 is CASGFVGSGNQPQHF. The CDR3 bases are TGTGCTAGTGGTTTTGTGGGGTCGGGAAATCAGCCCCAGCATTTT. The chain links TRBV12-5 to TRBJ1-5; D is undetermined. Germline-derived CDR1 and CDR2 are LGHNT and FRNRAP. The CDR3 sequence is 15 residues long. V lost 3 bases to trimming and J lost 4 bases, with 13 bases between them.

The J gene is TRBJ1-2, the V gene TRBV6-1; TRBD1 is a possible D gene (6 bases). Germline CDR1 is MNHNS and CDR2 is SASEGT. The CDR3 is 14 amino acids. V was cut by 4 bases and J by 3 bases, with 12 bases left in between. The CDR3 here is CASSVGGADYGYTF. CDR3 sequence (DNA): TGTGCCAGCAGTGTGGGGGGGGCGGACTATGGCTACACCTTC.

The chain has TRBV14 and TRBJ1-6; D unresolved. The CDR3 runs to 14 residues. Trimming left V 3 bases short and J 4 bases short, with 7 bases between. Per germline, CDR1 SGHDN and CDR2 FVKESK. The CDR3 coding sequence is TGTGCCAGCAGCCAGTGGGGATATAATTCACCCCTCCACTTT. It codes for CASSQWGYNSPLHF.

The CDR3 loop reads CASSIHRTNTGELFF. CDR3 DNA: TGTGCCAGTAGTATCCACAGAACAAACACCGGGGAGCTGTTTTTT. This sequence joins TRBV19 and TRBJ2-2, with D unresolved. V was clipped by 3 bases and J by 2 bases, with 10 bases between them. Germline lookup yields CDR1 LNHDA and CDR2 SQIVND (reference sequence). There are 15 residues in the CDR3. The whole variable domain, remainder taken from reference TRBV19 and TRBJ2-2, is DGGITQSPKYLFRKEGQNVTLSCEQNLNHDAMYWYRQDPGQGLRLIYYSQIVNDFQKGDIAEGYSVSREKKESFPLTVTSAQKNPTAFYLCASSIHRTNTGELFFGEGSRLTVL.

The J gene is TRBJ1-1, the V gene TRBV6-4; D might be TRBD1 (5 bases). V gave up 6 bases and J gave up 1 base, with 12 bases separating them. Looked up from germline, CDR1 is MRHNA and CDR2 is SNTAGT. This CDR3 contains 14 residues. CDR3 sequence: CASRNSDKNTEAFF. In DNA, the CDR3 is TGTGCCAGCAGAAACTCGGACAAGAACACTGAAGCTTTCTTT.

This rearrangement joins TRBV6-5 to TRBJ1-2; D is ambiguous. Germline V gene lookup returns CDR1 MNHEY and CDR2 SVGAGI. V shed 5 bases and J shed 7 bases, with 14 bases lying between them. CDR3 size: 13 residues. CDR3 loop: CASSASGLGGYTF. The CDR3 nucleotides are TGTGCCAGCAGTGCGTCGGGCCTGGGTGGCTACACCTTC.

CDR3 region: CASKFDTGYGEQYF. CDR3 nucleotides: TGTGCCAGCAAATTCGACACAGGGTATGGCGAGCAGTACTTC. The genes are TRBV27 and TRBJ2-7, with a tentative D call TRBD1 (6 bases). V was pared by 7 bases and J by 6 bases, with 19 bases between. Germline V gene data show CDR1 as MNHEY and CDR2 as SMNVEV (reference sequence). CDR3 size: 14 residues.

V is TRBV6-4 and J is TRBJ1-5; the D is unclear. V gave up 4 bases and J gave up 7 bases, with 11 bases separating them. The CDR3 contains 13 residues. CDR1 is MRHNA, CDR2 SNTAGT, per germline. The CDR3 DNA is TGTGCCAGCAGTGTGGTAGGCAGCCAGCCCCAGCATTTT. Protein product: CASSVVGSQPQHF.

The rearrangement uses TRBV19 and TRBJ2-3; D not certain. The length of the CDR3 is 14 residues. V was clipped by 10 bases and J by 2 bases, with 16 bases between them. Germline V gene sequence: CDR1 LNHDA, CDR2 SQIVND (reference sequence). The CDR3 spells CATAPLAFTDTQYF. For the CDR3, the DNA is TGTGCCACTGCCCCACTCGCCTTCACAGATACGCAGTATTTT.

The chain has TRBV7-9 and TRBJ2-5, with TRBD1 matching over 7 bases. The germline V gene has CDR1 SEHNR and CDR2 FQNEAQ (reference sequence). V dropped 2 bases and J dropped 5; count of bases not matched to a gene: 8. The CDR3 length is 15 residues. The CDR3 loop is CASSLITGARETQYF. CDR3 in DNA: TGTGCCAGCAGCTTAATCACAGGGGCGCGGGAGACCCAGTACTTC.

This rearrangement joins TRBV13 to TRBJ1-5; 8 bases match TRBD1. Looked up from germline, CDR1 is PRHDT and CDR2 is FYEKMQ (reference sequence). The V gene end was trimmed by 5 bases and the J gene end by 1 base; junction bases not matched to a gene: 10. CDR3 length: 17 amino acids. The DNA of the CDR3 is TGTGCCAGCAGCCGGAACAGGGGGTCTCAAAGCAATCAGCCCCAGCATTTT. Its translation is CASSRNRGSQSNQPQHF.

The rearrangement uses TRBV7-9 and TRBJ2-7, with TRBD2 matching 9 bases. Germline V gives CDR1 SEHNR, CDR2 FQNEAQ (reference sequence). J lost 4 bases, V lost 4 bases, and 5 bases had no gene match. The CDR3 runs to 14 residues. The CDR3 nucleotides are TGTGCCAGCAGCTCTAGCGGGATATTATACGAGCAGTACTTC. As protein: CASSSSGILYEQYF.

This chain uses TRBV5-6 with TRBJ1-5; 9 bases match TRBD1. With 0 bases clipped from V and 6 bases from J, the junction kept 4 bases outside the gene matches. Germline V CDR1 and CDR2: SGHDT, YYEEEE. The CDR3 is 15 residues long. CDR3 coding DNA: TGTGCCAGCAGCTTGGGTACAGGGGGCATTCAGCCCCAGCATTTT. Translation gives CASSLGTGGIQPQHF.

The V call is TRBV30, the J call TRBJ1-2; 7 bases agree with TRBD1. In germline, CDR1 is GTSNPN, CDR2 SVGIG (reference sequence). The CDR3 length is 15 residues. V shed 0 bases and J 4 bases; nucleotides not matched to a gene: 8. The CDR3 reads CAWSVGVGGAYGYTF. Here the CDR3 DNA reads TGTGCCTGGAGTGTAGGAGTAGGGGGCGCCTATGGCTACACCTTC.

The CDR3: CASSLMTGDGYTF. The CDR3 DNA reads TGTGCCAGCAGCTTGATGACAGGGGATGGCTACACCTTC. This chain uses TRBV5-4 with TRBJ1-2; 8 bases line up with TRBD1. Unmatched junction bases numbered 2, after V lost 1 base and J lost 6 bases. This CDR3 is built from 13 residues. Germline V gene sequence: CDR1 SGHNT, CDR2 YYREEE (reference sequence).

The V call is TRBV28, the J call TRBJ2-1, with a tentative D call TRBD1 (5 bases). Trimming removed 6 bases at V and 3 bases at J, with 9 bases between. Germline V gene data show CDR1 as MDHEN and CDR2 as SYDVKM. The CDR3 spans 13 residues. DNA of the CDR3: TGTGCCAGCAGCGGCGGACACTACAATGAGCAGTTCTTC. Its protein is CASSGGHYNEQFF. The full variable domain, in which reference TRBV28 and TRBJ2-1 provide the parts outside the CDR3, is DVKVTQSSRYLVKRTGEKVFLECVQDMDHENMFWYRQDPGLGLRLIYFSYDVKMKEKGDIPEGYSVSREKKERFSLILESASTNQTSMYLCASSGGHYNEQFFGPGTRLTVL.

The chain joins TRBV10-3 to TRBJ1-5; no reliable D call. Germline CDR1 ENHRY, CDR2 SYGVKD. V dropped 10 bases and J dropped 5 bases, with 21 bases sitting between them. CDR3 length: 15 amino acids. In DNA form, the CDR3 reads TGTGCCAGCGCCGGCGTGGGCCTGGGCGATCAGCCCCAGCATTTT. It codes for CASAGVGLGDQPQHF.

The CDR3 here is CAWDNRGNEAFF. CDR3 sequence (DNA): TGTGCCTGGGACAACAGGGGTAATGAAGCTTTCTTT. V is TRBV30 and J is TRBJ1-1; 7 bases match TRBD1. CDR1 is GTSNPN and CDR2 is SVGIG in the germline V gene (reference sequence). V lost 5 bases to trimming and J lost 7 bases; unmatched junction nucleotides: 7. CDR3 length equals 12 residues.

The genes are TRBV6-5 and TRBJ2-7, with no clear D. Germline V gene lookup returns CDR1 MNHEY and CDR2 SVGAGI. V was clipped by 6 bases and J by 4 bases, with 7 bases between them. CDR3 length equals 11 residues. Here the CDR3 reads CASRDNYEQYF. The CDR3 DNA is TGTGCCAGCAGAGACAATTACGAGCAGTACTTC.

Only one count was recorded for this clone. The chain employs TRBV7-2 and TRBJ2-7; perhaps TRBD1 as D (6 bases). The germline V gene has CDR1 SGHTA and CDR2 FQGNSA. CDR3 length equals 13 residues. The V end was cut by 1 base, the J end by 5 bases, with 9 bases between. CDR3 region: CASSLDRVDEQYF. The DNA for the CDR3 is TGTGCCAGCAGCTTAGACAGGGTTGACGAGCAGTACTTC.

This clone is a singleton in its sample. The gene calls are TRBV7-6 and TRBJ2-4; D is unclear. Per the germline V gene, CDR1 is SGHVS and CDR2 is FNYEAQ. The germline V and J ends were trimmed by 5 bases and 9 bases, with 14 bases remaining between them. This CDR3 spans 13 amino acids. CDR3 in amino acids: CASSVTLGSIQYF. Written as DNA, the CDR3 is TGTGCCAGCAGCGTCACCCTAGGAAGCATTCAGTACTTC.

The V and J genes are TRBV18 and TRBJ2-7, with D maybe TRBD2 (6 bases). Germline-derived CDR1 and CDR2 are KGHSH and LQKENI. The ends were cut back, 3 bases at V and 1 base at J, with 16 bases in the middle. CDR3 length: 16 residues. CDR3 sequence: CASSPRDSNRSYEQYF. CDR3 coding DNA: TGTGCCAGCTCACCCCGGGACTCCAACCGATCCTACGAGCAGTACTTC.

The CDR3 DNA is TGCGCCAGCAGCTTGGGAGGTGGGGATGAAAAACTGTTTTTT. Protein product: CASSLGGGDEKLFF. The chain has TRBV5-1 and TRBJ1-4, with D uncertain. The V end was cut by 0 bases, the J end by 6 bases, with 9 bases between. The CDR3 runs to 14 residues. Germline V lookup: CDR1 SGHRS, CDR2 YFSETQ.

The chain is built from TRBV14 and TRBJ2-1; perhaps TRBD2 as D (6 bases). The V and J ends lost 5 bases and 5 bases respectively, with 19 bases between them. Germline CDR1 SGHDN, CDR2 FVKESK. The CDR3 loop spans 16 amino acids. CDR3 sequence: CASSVRLAGPNNEQFF. CDR3 nucleotide sequence: TGTGCCAGCAGCGTTCGCCTGGCGGGGCCAAACAATGAGCAGTTCTTC.

The chain joins TRBV19 to TRBJ2-1; tentatively, D is TRBD2 (6 bases). With 5 bases removed from V and 3 bases from J, the gap between germline ends came to 17 bases. Per the germline V gene, CDR1 is LNHDA and CDR2 is SQIVND (reference sequence). This CDR3 spans 16 amino acids. CDR3 coding DNA: TGTGCCAGTAGTGGGAGGACGACCCTTCTCTACAATGAGCAGTTCTTC. Amino acids: CASSGRTTLLYNEQFF.

V usage is TRBV11-2 and J usage is TRBJ2-3, with a possible D match to TRBD2 (5 bases). CDR1 SGHAT and CDR2 FQNNGV come from the germline V gene. The CDR3 sequence is 15 residues long. The V end was cut by 1 base, the J end by 3 bases, with 11 bases between. CDR3 amino acids: CASSLGGAWTDTQYF. CDR3 in DNA: TGTGCCAGCAGCTTAGGGGGAGCATGGACAGATACGCAGTATTTT.